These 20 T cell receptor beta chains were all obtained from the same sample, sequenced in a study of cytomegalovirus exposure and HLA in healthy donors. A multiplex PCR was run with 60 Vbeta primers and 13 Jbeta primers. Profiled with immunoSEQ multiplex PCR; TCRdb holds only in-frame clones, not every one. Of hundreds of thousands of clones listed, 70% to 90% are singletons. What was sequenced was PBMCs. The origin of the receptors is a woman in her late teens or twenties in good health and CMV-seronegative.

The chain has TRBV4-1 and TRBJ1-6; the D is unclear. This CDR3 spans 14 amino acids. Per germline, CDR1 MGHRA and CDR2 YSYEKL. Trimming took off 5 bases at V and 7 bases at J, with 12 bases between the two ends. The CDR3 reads CASSYGEPNSPLHF. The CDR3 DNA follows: TGCGCCAGCAGCTATGGGGAGCCGAATTCACCCCTCCACTTT.

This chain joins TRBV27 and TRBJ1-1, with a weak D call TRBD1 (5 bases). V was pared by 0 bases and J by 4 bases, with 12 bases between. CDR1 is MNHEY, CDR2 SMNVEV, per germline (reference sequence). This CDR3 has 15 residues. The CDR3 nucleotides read TGTGCCAGCAGTTTATCAGGGGAGGGTTCCACTGAAGCTTTCTTT. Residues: CASSLSGEGSTEAFF.

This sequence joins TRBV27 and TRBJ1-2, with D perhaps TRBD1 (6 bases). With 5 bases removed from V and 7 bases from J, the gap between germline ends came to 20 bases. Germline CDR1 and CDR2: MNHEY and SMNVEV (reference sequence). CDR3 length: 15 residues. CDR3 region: CASSLQGLVESGYTF. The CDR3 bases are TGTGCCAGCAGTCTGCAGGGGCTAGTAGAAAGTGGCTACACCTTC.

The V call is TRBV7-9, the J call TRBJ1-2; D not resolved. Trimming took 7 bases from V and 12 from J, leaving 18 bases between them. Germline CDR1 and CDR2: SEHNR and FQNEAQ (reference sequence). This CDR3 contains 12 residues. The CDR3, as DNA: TGTGCCAGCACCGGAGGTTCCCATGGTCACACCTTC. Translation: CASTGGSHGHTF.

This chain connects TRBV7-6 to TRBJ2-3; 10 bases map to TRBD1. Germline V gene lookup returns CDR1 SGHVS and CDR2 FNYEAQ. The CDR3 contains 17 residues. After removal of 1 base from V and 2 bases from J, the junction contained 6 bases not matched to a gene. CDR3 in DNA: TGTGCCAGCAGCTTAGTAGGACAGGGGGGTTCCACAGATACGCAGTATTTT. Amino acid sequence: CASSLVGQGGSTDTQYF.

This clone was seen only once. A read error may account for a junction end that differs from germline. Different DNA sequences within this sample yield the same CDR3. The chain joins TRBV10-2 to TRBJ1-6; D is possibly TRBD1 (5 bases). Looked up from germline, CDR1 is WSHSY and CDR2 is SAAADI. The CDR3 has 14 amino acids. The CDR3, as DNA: TGCGCCAGCAGTGCGCAGGGTCCTAATTCCCCCCTCCACTTT. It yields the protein CASSAQGPNSPLHF.

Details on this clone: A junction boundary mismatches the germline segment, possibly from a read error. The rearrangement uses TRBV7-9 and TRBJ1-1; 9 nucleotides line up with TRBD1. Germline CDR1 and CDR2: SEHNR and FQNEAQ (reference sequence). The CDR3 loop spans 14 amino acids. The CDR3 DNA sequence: TGTTCCAGCAGCCTGAGACAGGGGGACACTGAAGCTTTCTTT. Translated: CSSSLRQGDTEAFF.

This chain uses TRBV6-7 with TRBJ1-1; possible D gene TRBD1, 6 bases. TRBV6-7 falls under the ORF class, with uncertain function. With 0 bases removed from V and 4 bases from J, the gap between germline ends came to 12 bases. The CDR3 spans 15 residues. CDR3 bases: TGTGCCAGCAGTTACTCGATCTTCAGGGGCACTGAAGCTTTCTTT. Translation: CASSYSIFRGTEAFF.

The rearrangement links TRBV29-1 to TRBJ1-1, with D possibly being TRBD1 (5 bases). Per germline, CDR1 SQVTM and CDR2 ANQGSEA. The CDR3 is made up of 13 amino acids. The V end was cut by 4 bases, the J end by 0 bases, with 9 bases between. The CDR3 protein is CSVGQQMNTEAFF. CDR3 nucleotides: TGCAGCGTTGGACAGCAAATGAACACTGAAGCTTTCTTT.

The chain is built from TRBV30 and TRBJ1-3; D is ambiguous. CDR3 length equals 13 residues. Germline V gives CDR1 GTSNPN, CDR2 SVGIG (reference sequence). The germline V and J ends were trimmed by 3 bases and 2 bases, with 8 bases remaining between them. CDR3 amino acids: CAWRNSAGNTIYF. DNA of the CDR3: TGTGCCTGGAGGAACAGTGCTGGAAACACCATATATTTT.

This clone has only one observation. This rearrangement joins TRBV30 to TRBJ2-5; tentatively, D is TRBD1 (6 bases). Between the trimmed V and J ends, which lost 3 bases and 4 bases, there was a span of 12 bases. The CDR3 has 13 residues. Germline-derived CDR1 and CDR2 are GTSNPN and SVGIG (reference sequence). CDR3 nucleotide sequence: TGTGCCTGGAGCGCCGGGACATTAGAGACCCAGTACTTC. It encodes CAWSAGTLETQYF.

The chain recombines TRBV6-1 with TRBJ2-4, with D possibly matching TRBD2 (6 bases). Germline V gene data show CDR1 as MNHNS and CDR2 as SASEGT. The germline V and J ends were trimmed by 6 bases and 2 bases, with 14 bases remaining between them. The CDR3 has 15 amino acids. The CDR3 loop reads CASRTGEATKNIQYF. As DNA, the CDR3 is TGTGCCAGCAGAACGGGGGAGGCGACCAAAAACATTCAGTACTTC.

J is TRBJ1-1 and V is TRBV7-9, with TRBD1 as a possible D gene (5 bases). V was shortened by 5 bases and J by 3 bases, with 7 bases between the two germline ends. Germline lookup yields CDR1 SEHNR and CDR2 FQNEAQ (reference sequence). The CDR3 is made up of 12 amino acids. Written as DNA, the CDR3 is TGTGCCAGCAGCCCGGGGGACACTGAAGCTTTCTTT. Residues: CASSPGDTEAFF.

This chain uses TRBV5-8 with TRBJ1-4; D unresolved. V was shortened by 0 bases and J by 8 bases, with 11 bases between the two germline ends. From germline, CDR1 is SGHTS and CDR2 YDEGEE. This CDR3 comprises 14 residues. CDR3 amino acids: CASSLGRPGEKLFF. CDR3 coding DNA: TGTGCCAGCAGCTTGGGTCGGCCCGGGGAAAAACTGTTTTTT. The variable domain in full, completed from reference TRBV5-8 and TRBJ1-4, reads EAGVTQSPTHLIKTRGQQATLRCSPISGHTSVYWYQQALGLGLQFLLWYDEGEERNRGNFPPRFSGRQFPNYSSELNVNALELEDSALYLCASSLGRPGEKLFFGSGTQLSVL.

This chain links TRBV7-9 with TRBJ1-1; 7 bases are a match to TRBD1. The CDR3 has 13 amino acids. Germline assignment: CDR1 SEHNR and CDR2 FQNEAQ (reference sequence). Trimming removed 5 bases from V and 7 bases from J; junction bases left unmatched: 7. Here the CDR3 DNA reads TGTGCCAGCAGCCCACGACAGGGCAGTGAAGCTTTCTTT. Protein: CASSPRQGSEAFF.

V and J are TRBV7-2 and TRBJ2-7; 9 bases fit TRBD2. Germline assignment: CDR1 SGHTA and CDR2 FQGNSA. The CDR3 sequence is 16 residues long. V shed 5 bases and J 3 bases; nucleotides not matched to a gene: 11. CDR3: CASSPSWRGGRYEQYF. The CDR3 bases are TGTGCCAGCAGCCCCAGTTGGCGGGGGGGACGCTACGAGCAGTACTTC.

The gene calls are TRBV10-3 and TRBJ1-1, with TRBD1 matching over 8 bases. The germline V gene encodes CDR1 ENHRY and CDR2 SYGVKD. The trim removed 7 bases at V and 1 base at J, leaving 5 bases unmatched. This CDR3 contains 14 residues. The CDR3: CAINSGQGNTEAFF. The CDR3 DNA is TGTGCCATCAATTCCGGACAGGGGAACACTGAAGCTTTCTTT.

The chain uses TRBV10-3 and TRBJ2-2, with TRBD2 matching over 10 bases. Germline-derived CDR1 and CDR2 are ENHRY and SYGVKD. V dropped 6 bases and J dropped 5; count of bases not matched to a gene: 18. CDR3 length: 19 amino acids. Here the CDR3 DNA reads TGTGCCATCAGGAGTGGAGTTCCTAGCGGGGGCTTGGGGACCGGGGAGCTGTTTTTT. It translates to CAIRSGVPSGGLGTGELFF.

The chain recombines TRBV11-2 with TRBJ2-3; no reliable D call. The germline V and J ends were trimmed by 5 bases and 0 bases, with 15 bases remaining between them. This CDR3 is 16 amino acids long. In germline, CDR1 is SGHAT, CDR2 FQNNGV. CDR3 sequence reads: CASSHHPSTSTDTQYF. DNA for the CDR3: TGTGCCAGCAGCCACCACCCCTCAACTAGCACAGATACGCAGTATTTT.

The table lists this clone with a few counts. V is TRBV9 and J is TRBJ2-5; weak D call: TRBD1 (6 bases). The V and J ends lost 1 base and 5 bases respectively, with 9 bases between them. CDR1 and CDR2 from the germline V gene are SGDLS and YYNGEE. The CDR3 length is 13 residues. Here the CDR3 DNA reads TGTGCCAGCAGCGTACAGGGGTGGGAGACCCAGTACTTC. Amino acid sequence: CASSVQGWETQYF.